The rows below give T cell receptor beta chains drawn from one sample of a study of blood T cells in healthy people across ages. TCRdb re-analysed the 5' RACE reads in MiXCR, keeping a single row per CDR3 protein. The sample includes around 650,000 distinct CDR3 sequences, around 41% of them seen just once. Sequencing was performed on blood. Receptor source: a man older than 75 in good health. Both conserved end residues are part of each CDR3. D genes are given only for firm matches. The size field is filled for only some rows; it gives once, few, many or a size class.

abundance	len	d_gene	v_gene	j_gene	CDR3aa	CDR3nt
few	17	TRBD2	TRBV7-2	TRBJ2-2	CASSFATSGINTGELFF	TGTGCCAGCAGCTTCGCAACTAGCGGGATAAACACCGGGGAGCTGTTTTTT
few	14	TRBD1	TRBV7-9	TRBJ2-7	CASSSSGTGHEQYF	TGTGCCAGCAGCTCTTCCGGGACAGGGCACGAGCAGTACTTC
many	12	TRBD1	TRBV29-1	TRBJ1-2	CSVGQGSGGYTF	TGCAGCGTAGGACAGGGGTCGGGTGGCTACACCTTC
NA	15	TRBD1	TRBV27	TRBJ2-5	CASSPTGTGMETQYF	TGTGCCAGCAGTCCTACCGGGACAGGGATGGAGACCCAGTACTTC
NA	16	TRBD2	TRBV5-4	TRBJ2-5	CASSDGLAGVAKTQYF	TGTGCCAGCAGCGACGGACTAGCGGGGGTCGCGAAGACCCAGTACTTC
NA	17	TRBD1	TRBV4-1	TRBJ2-7	CASSQESGQGLPYEQYF	TGCGCCAGCAGCCAAGAATCAGGACAGGGGTTGCCCTACGAGCAGTACTTC
many	12	TRBD1	TRBV29-1	TRBJ2-7	CSVDGQGYEQYF	TGCAGCGTTGACGGACAGGGCTACGAGCAGTACTTC
few	12	NA	TRBV11-2	TRBJ2-1	CASSFPGSEQFF	TGTGCCAGCAGCTTCCCGGGATCAGAGCAGTTCTTC
NA	15	TRBD2	TRBV6-1	TRBJ2-5	CASSEGSSGQETQYF	TGTGCCAGCAGTGAAGGGTCTAGCGGACAAGAGACCCAGTACTTC
NA	17	TRBD1	TRBV5-1	TRBJ2-3	CASSYGTGQPKTDTQYF	TGCGCCAGCAGCTATGGGACAGGACAACCCAAGACAGATACGCAGTATTTT
NA	14	NA	TRBV29-1	TRBJ1-4	CSALDGEGSEKLFF	TGCAGCGCCCTGGACGGGGAGGGGTCTGAAAAACTGTTTTTT
many	12	TRBD2	TRBV7-8	TRBJ2-7	CASRDYLYEQYF	TGTGCCAGCCGGGACTACCTCTACGAGCAGTACTTC
once	13	NA	TRBV20-1	TRBJ2-7	CSASPGRSYEQYF	TGCAGTGCTAGTCCGGGCAGGTCCTACGAGCAGTACTTC
NA	15	TRBD2	TRBV4-2	TRBJ2-3	CASSQGRGSTDAQYF	TGTGCCAGCAGCCAAGGACGCGGGAGCACAGATGCGCAGTATTTT
NA	16	NA	TRBV4-3	TRBJ2-3	CASSQGGGTSTDTQYF	TGCGCCAGCAGCCAAGGTGGGGGGACTAGCACAGATACGCAGTATTTT
NA	17	NA	TRBV21-1	TRBJ2-4	CASRWGLAGVTKNIQYF	TGTGCCAGCAGGTGGGGACTAGCGGGAGTTACCAAAAACATTCAGTACTTC
few	15	NA	TRBV4-2	TRBJ2-1	CASSQVILSYNEQFF	TGTGCCAGCAGCCAAGTAATCCTATCCTACAATGAGCAGTTCTTC
few	14	NA	TRBV29-1	TRBJ2-3	CSVDGGTSTDTQYF	TGCAGCGTTGACGGCGGGACTAGCACAGATACGCAGTATTTT
NA	14	NA	TRBV6-2/TRBV6-3	TRBJ2-7	CASSYSQNSYEQYF	TGTGCCAGCAGTTACTCGCAGAACTCCTACGAGCAGTACTTC
few	12	NA	TRBV20-1	TRBJ2-2	CSATGTTGELFF	TGCAGTGCTACGGGAACCACCGGGGAGCTGTTTTTT
few	16	TRBD2	TRBV7-2	TRBJ2-5	CASSLSGTMTQETQYF	TGTGCCAGCAGCCTCTCCGGGACTATGACTCAAGAGACCCAGTACTTC
NA	14	NA	TRBV5-4	TRBJ1-4	CASSLRGASEKLFF	TGTGCCAGCAGCTTACGGGGGGCGAGTGAAAAACTGTTTTTT
NA	16	NA	TRBV7-2	TRBJ2-5	CASSLALARDRETQYF	TGTGCCAGCAGCTTAGCGCTAGCGCGGGACAGAGAGACCCAGTACTTC
NA	15	NA	TRBV6-1	TRBJ1-1	CASSETHKVVAEAFF	TGTGCCAGCAGTGAAACTCATAAAGTGGTAGCTGAAGCTTTCTTT
many	22	TRBD2	TRBV7-3	TRBJ2-3	CASSLVQRGGLAGEVFTDTQYF	TGTGCCAGCAGCTTAGTCCAACGGGGGGGACTAGCGGGAGAAGTCTTCACAGATACGCAGTATTTT
NA	14	TRBD1	TRBV5-1	TRBJ2-7	CASSPRTGDGEQYF	TGCGCCAGCAGCCCCCGGACAGGGGACGGCGAGCAGTACTTC
NA	11	NA	TRBV6-5	TRBJ2-7	CATHGSYEQYF	TGTGCCACCCACGGGTCGTACGAGCAGTACTTC
many	14	NA	TRBV5-1	TRBJ2-7	CASRIQTSSYEQYF	TGCGCCAGCAGGATACAGACTAGCTCCTACGAGCAGTACTTC
many	14	NA	TRBV7-2	TRBJ2-5	CASSSLAGQETQYF	TGTGCCAGCAGCTCCCTCGCGGGGCAAGAGACCCAGTACTTC
NA	14	NA	TRBV5-1	TRBJ1-1	CASSLDGGRTEAFF	TGCGCCAGCAGCTTGGATGGGGGTAGGACTGAAGCTTTCTTT
NA	13	NA	TRBV30	TRBJ1-5	CAWSVGTNQPQHF	TGTGCCTGGAGTGTGGGGACTAATCAGCCCCAGCATTTT
NA	18	TRBD1	TRBV7-6	TRBJ2-6	CASSLLPGQPSGANVLTF	TGTGCCAGCAGCTTACTGCCGGGACAGCCCTCTGGGGCCAACGTCCTGACTTTC
NA	15	NA	TRBV6-6	TRBJ1-2	CASSSMGRDYYGYTF	TGTGCCAGCAGTTCCATGGGGAGGGATTACTATGGCTACACCTTC
NA	12	NA	TRBV6-2/TRBV6-3	TRBJ2-5	CASSYQQETQYF	TGTGCCAGCAGTTACCAACAAGAGACCCAGTACTTC
NA	16	NA	TRBV15	TRBJ2-3	CATSRVGRDHTDTQYF	TGTGCCACCAGCAGAGTGGGGAGAGACCACACAGATACGCAGTATTTT
NA	13	NA	TRBV12-3/TRBV12-4	TRBJ1-1	CASSVERGAEAFF	TGTGCCAGCAGTGTAGAAAGGGGTGCTGAAGCTTTCTTT
many	12	NA	TRBV6-2/TRBV6-3	TRBJ2-7	CASSLPSYEQYF	TGTGCCAGCAGTTTGCCCTCCTACGAGCAGTACTTC
few	13	NA	TRBV12-3/TRBV12-4	TRBJ2-1	CASSPQEYNEQFF	TGTGCCAGCAGTCCTCAGGAGTACAATGAGCAGTTCTTC
NA	15	TRBD2	TRBV7-3	TRBJ2-1	CASSLSGGRLVEQFF	TGTGCCAGCAGTCTTAGCGGGGGGAGGTTAGTTGAGCAGTTCTTC
NA	17	TRBD1	TRBV5-6	TRBJ2-2	CASSLTGWAGNTGELFF	TGTGCCAGCAGCCTGACAGGGTGGGCTGGGAACACCGGGGAGCTGTTTTTT
few	14	NA	TRBV7-2	TRBJ2-5	CASSFGGRQETQYF	TGTGCCAGCAGCTTCGGGGGACGCCAGGAGACCCAGTACTTC
NA	15	NA	TRBV20-1	TRBJ1-6	CSATDRTSYNSPLHF	TGCAGTGCAACGGACAGAACCTCCTATAATTCACCCCTCCACTTT